The next 6 T cell receptor beta chains were all read from a single sample in a study of Graves' ophthalmopathy and Graves' hyperthyroidism listed by TCRdb under 2018. Data came from an Illumina HiSeq 2000. For repertoire sequencing, the TCR beta CDR3 regions were amplified from RNA transcripts. A first-round RT-PCR used HTBI primers with the Qiagen OneStep RT-PCR kit, followed by a second-round multiplex PCR, size selection and purification. Clones were called with MiXCR by TCRdb after fastp trimmed the public reads at Q25, and only in-frame beta chains were retained. All rows with the same CDR3 protein become a single entry with the most common DNA and genes. The sample yields 500,000 to 800,000 distinct CDR3 sequences; approximately 39% were counted once. Jointly, the top ten make up around 3.3% of the sample. The specimen was peripheral blood. The origin of the receptors is an adult man with Graves' ophthalmopathy.

The chain joins TRBV20-1 to TRBJ1-1, with 8 positions matching TRBD1. Looked up from germline, CDR1 is DFQATT and CDR2 is SNEGSKA (reference sequence). Trimming at V came to 0 bases and at J to 4 bases, leaving 16 bases not matched to a gene. CDR3 length: 18 amino acids. The CDR3 sequence is CSARERYKQGGWGTEAFF. In nucleotides, the CDR3 is TGCAGTGCTAGAGAGCGTTACAAACAGGGGGGCTGGGGCACTGAAGCTTTCTTT.

CDR3 residues: CASSALTGSYNSPLHF. The CDR3 DNA reads TGTGCCAGTAGTGCCCTGACAGGGAGCTATAATTCACCCCTCCACTTT. This chain uses TRBV19 with TRBJ1-6; 7 positions agree with TRBD1. J lost 3 bases, V lost 5 bases, and 7 bases had no gene match. Germline values: CDR1 LNHDA, CDR2 SQIVND (reference sequence). CDR3 length: 16 residues.

Remarks on this clonotype: One base away lies a much larger clone, so this may be a sequencing read error. V is TRBV2 and J is TRBJ2-7; TRBD2 might be the D (6 bases). Germline V gives CDR1 SNHLY, CDR2 FYNNEI. The CDR3 extends over 14 amino acids. The CDR3 loop reads CAGRRAGSLYEQYF. In nucleotides, the CDR3 is TGTGCCGGCAGGCGGGCGGGGAGCCTCTACGAGCAGTACTTC. Using reference TRBV2 and TRBJ2-7 for the parts outside the CDR3, the full variable domain is EPEVTQTPSHQVTQMGQEVILRCVPISNHLYFYWYRQILGQKVEFLVSFYNNEISEKSEIFDDQFSVERPDGSNFTLKIRSTKLEDSAMYFCAGRRAGSLYEQYFGPGTRLTVT.

This clonotype has at least ten counts. The J gene is TRBJ2-7, the V gene TRBV5-1; D assignment may be TRBD1 or TRBD2 (5 bases each). Trimming stripped 0 bases from V and 0 bases from J, with 13 bases between. CDR1 is SGHRS, CDR2 YFSETQ, per germline. The CDR3 consists of 16 residues. The CDR3 is CASSLATGATSYEQYF. The CDR3 nucleotides are TGCGCCAGCAGCTTGGCCACCGGGGCCACCTCCTACGAGCAGTACTTC.

The table lists this clonotype with many counts. The chain links TRBV7-2 to TRBJ1-2; the D gene is possibly TRBD1 (5 bases). This CDR3 has 13 amino acids. V lost 5 bases to trimming and J lost 8 bases, with 15 bases between them. Per the germline V gene, CDR1 is SGHTA and CDR2 is FQGNSA. The CDR3 protein is CASSTGAEGGYTF. The CDR3, as DNA: TGTGCCAGCAGCACCGGGGCCGAGGGGGGCTACACCTTC.

This clonotype has ten or more counts. The chain uses TRBV5-1 and TRBJ1-2, with TRBD1 as a possible D gene (5 bases). V shed 5 bases and J shed 4 bases, with 12 bases lying between them. Germline CDR1 and CDR2: SGHRS and YFSETQ. The CDR3 contains 13 residues. This CDR3 reads CASRSGTTYGYTF. DNA for the CDR3: TGCGCCAGCAGATCGGGGACGACCTATGGCTACACCTTC.